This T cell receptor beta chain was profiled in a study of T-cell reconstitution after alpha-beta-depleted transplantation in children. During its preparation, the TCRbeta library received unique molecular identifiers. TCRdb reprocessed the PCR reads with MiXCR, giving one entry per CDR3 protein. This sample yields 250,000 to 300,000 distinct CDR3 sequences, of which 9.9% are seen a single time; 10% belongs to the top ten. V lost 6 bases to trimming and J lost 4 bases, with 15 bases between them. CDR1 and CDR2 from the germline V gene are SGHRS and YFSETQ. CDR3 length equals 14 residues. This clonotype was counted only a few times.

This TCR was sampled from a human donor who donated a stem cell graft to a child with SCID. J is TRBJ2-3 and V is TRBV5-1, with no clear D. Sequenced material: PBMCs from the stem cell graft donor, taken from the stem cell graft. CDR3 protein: CASKGGSGADTQYF. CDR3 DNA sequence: TGCGCCAGCAAGGGTGGCAGTGGAGCAGATACGCAGTATTTT.